This T cell receptor beta chain stems from a study of blood T cell dynamics during melanoma immunotherapy. Background on the study: Standard first-line treatment here was pembrolizumab or nivolumab plus ipilimumab in metastatic melanoma.

This CDR3 contains 16 residues. J gave up 2 bases and V 4 bases, and 6 bases lay outside the gene matches. Germline-derived CDR1 and CDR2 are SGDLS and YYNGEE. Profiled with immunoSEQ multiplex PCR; TCRdb holds only in-frame clones, not every one. The table records 15,000 to 20,000 clones, about 95% of them present only once. Points from the study as a whole: Whether repertoire-driving clones were melanoma-specific could not be determined.

Time point given: week 3, after first cycle of checkpoint inhibitor. One draw preceded checkpoint blockade; another followed its first cycle at week 3. Prior systemic cancer therapy, immunosuppressant use and other active malignancies excluded patients. Remarks on this clone: Its antigen remains unidentified.

The sequence came from a human donor with melanoma. The rearrangement uses TRBV9 and TRBJ2-1, with TRBD2 matching 10 bases. Sequencing was performed on effector memory CD8+ T cells from blood, taken from a patient treated with checkpoint blockade. CDR3 nucleotide sequence: TGTGCCAGCAGCACCCGAGCGGGAGGGACCTACAATGAGCAGTTCTTC. Its translation: CASSTRAGGTYNEQFF.